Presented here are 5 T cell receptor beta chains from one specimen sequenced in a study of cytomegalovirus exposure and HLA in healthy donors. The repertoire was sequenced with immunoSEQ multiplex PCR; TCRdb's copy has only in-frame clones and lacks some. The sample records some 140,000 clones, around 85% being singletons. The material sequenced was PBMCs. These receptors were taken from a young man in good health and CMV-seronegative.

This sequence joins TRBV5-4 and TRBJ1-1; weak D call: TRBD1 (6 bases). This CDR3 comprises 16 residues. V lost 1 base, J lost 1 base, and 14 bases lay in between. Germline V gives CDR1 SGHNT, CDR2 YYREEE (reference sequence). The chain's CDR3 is CASSLPVQGRNTEAFF. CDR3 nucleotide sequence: TGTGCCAGCAGCTTGCCTGTACAGGGCAGGAACACTGAAGCTTTCTTT.

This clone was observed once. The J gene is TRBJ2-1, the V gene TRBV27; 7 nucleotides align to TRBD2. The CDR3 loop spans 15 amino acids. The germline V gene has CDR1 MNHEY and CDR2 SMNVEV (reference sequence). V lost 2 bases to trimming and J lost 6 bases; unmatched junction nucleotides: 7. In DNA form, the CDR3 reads TGTGCCAGCAGTTTAGGGCGGGAGAGGGGCAATGAGCAGTTCTTC. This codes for CASSLGRERGNEQFF.

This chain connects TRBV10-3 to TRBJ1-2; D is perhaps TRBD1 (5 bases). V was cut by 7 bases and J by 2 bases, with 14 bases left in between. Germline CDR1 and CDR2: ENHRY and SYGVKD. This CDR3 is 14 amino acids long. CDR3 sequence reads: CAINPGTVNYGYTF. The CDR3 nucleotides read TGTGCCATCAACCCCGGGACTGTCAACTATGGCTACACCTTC.

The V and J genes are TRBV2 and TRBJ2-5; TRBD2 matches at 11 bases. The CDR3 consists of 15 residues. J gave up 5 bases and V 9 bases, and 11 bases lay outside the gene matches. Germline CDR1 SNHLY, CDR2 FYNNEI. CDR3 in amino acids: CASRGASGRYETQYF. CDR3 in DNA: TGTGCCAGTCGAGGGGCTAGCGGGAGGTATGAGACCCAGTACTTC.

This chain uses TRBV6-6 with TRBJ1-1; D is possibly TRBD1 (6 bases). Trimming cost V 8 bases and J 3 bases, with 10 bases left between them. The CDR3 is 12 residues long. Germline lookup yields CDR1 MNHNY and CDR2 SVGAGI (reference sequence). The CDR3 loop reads CASGTGYTEAFF. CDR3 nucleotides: TGTGCCAGCGGAACAGGGTACACTGAAGCTTTCTTT.